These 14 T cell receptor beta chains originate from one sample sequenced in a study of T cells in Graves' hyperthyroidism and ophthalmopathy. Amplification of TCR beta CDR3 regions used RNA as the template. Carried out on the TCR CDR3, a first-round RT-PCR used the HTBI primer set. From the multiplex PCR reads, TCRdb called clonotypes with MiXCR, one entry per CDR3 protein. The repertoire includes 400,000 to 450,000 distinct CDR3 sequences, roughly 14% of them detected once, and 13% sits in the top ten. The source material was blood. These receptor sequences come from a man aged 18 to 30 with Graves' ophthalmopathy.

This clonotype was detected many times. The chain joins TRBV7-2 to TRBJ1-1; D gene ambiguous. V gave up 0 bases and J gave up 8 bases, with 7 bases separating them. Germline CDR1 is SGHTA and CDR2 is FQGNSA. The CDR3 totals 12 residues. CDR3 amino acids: CASSLALGEAFF. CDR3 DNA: TGTGCCAGCAGCTTAGCGTTAGGAGAAGCTTTCTTT.

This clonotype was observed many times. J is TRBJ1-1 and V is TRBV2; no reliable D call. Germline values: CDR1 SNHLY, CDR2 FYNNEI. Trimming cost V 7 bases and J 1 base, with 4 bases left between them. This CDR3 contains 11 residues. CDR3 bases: TGTGCCAGCACAAGGAACACTGAAGCTTTCTTT. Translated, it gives CASTRNTEAFF.

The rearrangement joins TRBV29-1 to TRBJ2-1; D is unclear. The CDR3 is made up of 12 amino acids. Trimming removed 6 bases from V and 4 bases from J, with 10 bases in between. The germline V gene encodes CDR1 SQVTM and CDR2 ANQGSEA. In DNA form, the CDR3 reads TGCAGCGTGGCGGTCTCTTACAATGAGCAGTTCTTC. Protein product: CSVAVSYNEQFF.

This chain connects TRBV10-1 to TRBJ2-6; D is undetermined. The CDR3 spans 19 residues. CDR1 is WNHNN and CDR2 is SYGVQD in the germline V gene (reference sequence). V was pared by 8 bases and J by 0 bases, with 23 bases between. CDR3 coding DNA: TGCGCCAGCTTGCTATCGCCCCCCCCCCCCATCTCTGGGGCCAACGTCCTGACTTTC. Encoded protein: CASLLSPPPPISGANVLTF.

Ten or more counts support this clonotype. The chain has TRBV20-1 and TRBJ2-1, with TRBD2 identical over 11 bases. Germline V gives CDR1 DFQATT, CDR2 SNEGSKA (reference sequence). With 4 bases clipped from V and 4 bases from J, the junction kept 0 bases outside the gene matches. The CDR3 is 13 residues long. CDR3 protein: CSATSGGYNEQFF. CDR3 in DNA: TGCAGTGCTACTAGCGGGGGGTACAATGAGCAGTTCTTC.

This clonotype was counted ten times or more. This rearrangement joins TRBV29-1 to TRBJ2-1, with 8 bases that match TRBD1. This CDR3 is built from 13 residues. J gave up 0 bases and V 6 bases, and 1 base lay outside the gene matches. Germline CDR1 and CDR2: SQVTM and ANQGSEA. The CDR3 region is CSVRGLSYNEQFF. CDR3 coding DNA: TGCAGCGTCAGGGGGCTCTCCTACAATGAGCAGTTCTTC.

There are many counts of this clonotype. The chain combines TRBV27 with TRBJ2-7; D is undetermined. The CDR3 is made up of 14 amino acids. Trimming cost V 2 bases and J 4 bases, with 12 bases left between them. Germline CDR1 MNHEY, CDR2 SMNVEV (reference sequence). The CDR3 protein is CASSLLGPGYEQYF. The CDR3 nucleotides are TGTGCCAGCAGTTTACTAGGGCCTGGGTACGAGCAGTACTTC.

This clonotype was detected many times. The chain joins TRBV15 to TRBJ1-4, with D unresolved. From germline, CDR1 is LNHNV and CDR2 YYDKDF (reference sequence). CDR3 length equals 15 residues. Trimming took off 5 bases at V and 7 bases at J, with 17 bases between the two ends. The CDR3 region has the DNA TGTGCCACCAGCTACCGAAAGGGCGGTGGTGAAAAACTGTTTTTT. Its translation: CATSYRKGGGEKLFF.

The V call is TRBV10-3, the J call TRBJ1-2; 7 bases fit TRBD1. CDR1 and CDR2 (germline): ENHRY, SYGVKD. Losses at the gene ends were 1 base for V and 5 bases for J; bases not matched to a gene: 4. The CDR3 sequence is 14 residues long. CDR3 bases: TGTGCCATCAGTGAGTATACAGGGGAATATGGCTACACCTTC. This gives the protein CAISEYTGEYGYTF.

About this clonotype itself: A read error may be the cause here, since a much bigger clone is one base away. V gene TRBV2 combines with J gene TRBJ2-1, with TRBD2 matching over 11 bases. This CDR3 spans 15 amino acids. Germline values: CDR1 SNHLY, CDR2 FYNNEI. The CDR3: CASSAGTSGYSEQFF. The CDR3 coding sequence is TGTGCCAGCAGCGCCGGGACTAGCGGCTACAGTGAGCAGTTCTTC.

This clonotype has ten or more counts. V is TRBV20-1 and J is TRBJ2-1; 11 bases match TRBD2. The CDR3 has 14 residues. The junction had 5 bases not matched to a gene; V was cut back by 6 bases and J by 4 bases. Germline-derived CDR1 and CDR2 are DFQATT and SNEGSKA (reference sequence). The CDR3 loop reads CSAPGTSGYNEQFF. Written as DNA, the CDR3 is TGCAGTGCACCCGGGACTAGCGGATACAATGAGCAGTTCTTC.

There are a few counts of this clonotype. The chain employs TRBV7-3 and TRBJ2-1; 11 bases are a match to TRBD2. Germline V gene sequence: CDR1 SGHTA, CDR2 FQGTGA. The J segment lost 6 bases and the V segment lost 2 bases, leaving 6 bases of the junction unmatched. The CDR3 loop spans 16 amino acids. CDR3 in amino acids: CASSLVAGGLGNEQFF. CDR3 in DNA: TGTGCCAGCAGCTTAGTAGCGGGAGGGTTGGGCAATGAGCAGTTCTTC.

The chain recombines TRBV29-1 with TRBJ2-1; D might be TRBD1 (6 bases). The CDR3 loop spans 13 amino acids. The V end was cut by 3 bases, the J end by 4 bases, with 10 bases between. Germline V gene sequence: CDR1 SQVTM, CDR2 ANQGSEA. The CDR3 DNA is TGCAGCGTTGACAGGGGAGATTACAATGAGCAGTTCTTC. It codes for CSVDRGDYNEQFF.

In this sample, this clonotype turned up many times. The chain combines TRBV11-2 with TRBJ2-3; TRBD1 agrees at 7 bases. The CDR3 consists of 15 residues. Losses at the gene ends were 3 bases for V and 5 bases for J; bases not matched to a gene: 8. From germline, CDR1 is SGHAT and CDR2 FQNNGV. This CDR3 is CASSFSGTAEDTQYF. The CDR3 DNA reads TGTGCCAGCAGCTTCTCCGGGACAGCCGAAGATACGCAGTATTTT. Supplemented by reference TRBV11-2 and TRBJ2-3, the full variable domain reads EAGVAQSPRYKIIEKRQSVAFWCNPISGHATLYWYQQILGQGPKLLIQFQNNGVVDDSQLPKDRFSAERLKGVDSTLKIQPAKLEDSAVYLCASSFSGTAEDTQYFGPGTRLTVL.